These T cell receptor beta chains were read from a single sample in a study of blood T cell repertoires in COVID-19. Clones were read by immunoSEQ multiplex PCR, and TCRdb kept only the in-frame ones, dropping some. The sample consists of 200,000 to 300,000 clones, around 90% of them appearing once. The sample comprised peripheral blood. These receptors all stem from a man of 80 years or more with acute or convalescent COVID-19. The CDR3 runs from the conserved cysteine through the conserved F or W. D genes are given only for firm matches. Clone size is given for some rows only: seen once, a few or many times, or a class if the clone is expanded.

>TRBJ2-7|-|TRBV19|-
TGTGCCAGTAGTATAGGACGGCAGGGCGAGCAGTACTTC
CASSIGRQGEQYF
>TRBJ2-2|TRBD2|TRBV7-8|once
TGTGCCAGCACCCAAGGGACTAGCGTTTGGGGGGAGCTGTTTTTT
CASTQGTSVWGELFF
>TRBJ2-3|-|TRBV7-3|-
TGTGCCAGCAGCTTAACGAGCGGATGGGGTACGCAGTATTTT
CASSLTSGWGTQYF
>TRBJ1-1|TRBD1|TRBV29-1|-
TGCAGCGTAGACAGGGTTCGCACTGAAGCTTTCTTT
CSVDRVRTEAFF
>TRBJ1-6|-|TRBV9|-
TGTGCCAGCAGCCCCCGACTAGGGAATTCACCCCTCCACTTT
CASSPRLGNSPLHF
>TRBJ2-5|-|TRBV5-1|-
TGCGCCAGCAGCTTAGGGGCTATTCAAGAGACCCAGTACTTC
CASSLGAIQETQYF
>TRBJ1-2|-|TRBV29-1|few
TGCAGCCAACTCTCTAGTTATGGCTACACCTTC
CSQLSSYGYTF
>TRBJ1-1|-|TRBV18|-
TGTGCCAGCTCACCCGGTGGTTACCCTGAAGCTTTCTTT
CASSPGGYPEAFF
>TRBJ2-3|TRBD2|TRBV3-1/TRBV3-2|-
TGTGCCAGCCGCTCCACGGGGGGATCCACAGATACGCAGTATTTT
CASRSTGGSTDTQYF
>TRBJ1-1|-|TRBV5-8|-
TGTGCCAGCAGCTTCGCAGGTGAAGCTTTCTTT
CASSFAGEAFF
>TRBJ1-5|-|TRBV6-6|-
TGTGCCAGCAGCCGAGAAGGGACTGGCAATCAGCCCCAGCATTTT
CASSREGTGNQPQHF
>TRBJ2-1|TRBD2|TRBV11-3|-
TGTGCCAGCAGCTTAGGAGCGGGGGTGAGGATCTTC
CASSLGAGVRIF
>TRBJ1-4|TRBD1|TRBV7-6|-
TGTGCCAGCAGCTTAAACGGACAGGGGATAAATGAAAAACTGTTTTTT
CASSLNGQGINEKLFF
>TRBJ2-3|-|TRBV5-1|-
TGCGCCAGCAGCCGCAGCCAAGGGGGGGCAGATACGCAGTATTTT
CASSRSQGGADTQYF
>TRBJ2-2|-|TRBV5-1|-
TGCGCCAGCAGCTTGAGACAGGACAACACCGGGGAGCTGTTTTTT
CASSLRQDNTGELFF
>TRBJ2-1|-|TRBV6-4|-
TGTGCCAGCAGTTACTTATCGGGGGGCCGCAATGAGCAGTTCTTC
CASSYLSGGRNEQFF
>TRBJ2-7|TRBD2|TRBV20-1|-
TGCAGTGCTAGTTTAGCGGGACGACCCTACGAGCAGTACTTC
CSASLAGRPYEQYF
>TRBJ2-3|-|TRBV28|-
TGTGCCAGCAGTTTATCGGCTGACTTTGGGACAGATACGCAGTATTTT
CASSLSADFGTDTQYF
>TRBJ1-5|-|TRBV28|-
TGTGCCAGCGCCCCGGCGGGAAGGAGCAATCAGCCCCAGCATTTT
CASAPAGRSNQPQHF
>TRBJ1-1|-|TRBV7-2|-
TGTGCCAGCAGCTTAGTTTACAGCAAAGTTACTAACACTGAAGCTTTCTTT
CASSLVYSKVTNTEAFF
>TRBJ2-5|-|TRBV5-1|-
TGCGCCAGCGGCCGACAGCAAGAGACCCAGTACTTC
CASGRQQETQYF
>TRBJ1-5|TRBD1|TRBV6-6|few
TGTGCCAGCAGTCTCGACAGGGTCGCGAATCAGCCCCAGCATTTT
CASSLDRVANQPQHF
>TRBJ2-2|TRBD1|TRBV5-6|-
TGTGCCAGCAGCTTCCGGGACAGGAACACCGGGGAGCTGTTTTTT
CASSFRDRNTGELFF
>TRBJ2-1|TRBD2|TRBV20-1|-
TGCAGTGCTAGTCTCGGCCGGGGGGATGAGCAGTTCTTC
CSASLGRGDEQFF
>TRBJ1-4|-|TRBV11-2|-
TGTGCCAGCAGCTTAGGAGGGAATGAAAAACTGTTTTTT
CASSLGGNEKLFF
>TRBJ1-2|-|TRBV7-9|-
TGTGCCAGCAGCGCGGACAGCTATGGCTACACCTTC
CASSADSYGYTF
>TRBJ1-2|TRBD1|TRBV16|-
TGTGCCAGCAGCCAACAAAGGCGGACAGGGGGTGGCTACACCTTC
CASSQQRRTGGGYTF
>TRBJ2-6|-|TRBV4-1|-
TGCGCCAGCAGCCCCTCTGTCGGCTCTGGGGCCAACGTCCTGACTTTC
CASSPSVGSGANVLTF
>TRBJ2-7|TRBD2|TRBV10-3|-
TGTGCCATCAGTGGGGCCGGAGGGCGGGAGGGTCCCTACGAGCAGTACTTC
CAISGAGGREGPYEQYF
>TRBJ2-5|TRBD2|TRBV7-9|-
TGTGCCAGCAGCTTAGGACTAGCGGTACCAGGGACCCAGTACTTC
CASSLGLAVPGTQYF
>TRBJ1-5|-|TRBV15|-
TGTGCCACCAGCAGAGACCTCGGGGGCAATCAGCCCCAGCATTTT
CATSRDLGGNQPQHF
>TRBJ1-1|TRBD1|TRBV6-5|-
TGTGCCAGCACACGGGACAGGGTTCAGGAGACTGAAGCTTTCTTT
CASTRDRVQETEAFF
>TRBJ2-7|TRBD2|TRBV6-2/TRBV6-3|-
TGTGCCAGCAGTTACCCCCCCGACTATGCGGGAGTCCCTACTTACGAGCAGTACTTC
CASSYPPDYAGVPTYEQYF
>TRBJ1-5|-|TRBV3-1/TRBV3-2|-
TGTGCCAGCAGCCAAGATTCAAAGCCCCAGCATTTT
CASSQDSKPQHF
>TRBJ2-1|TRBD2|TRBV19|-
TGTGCCAGTAGTACCCTAGAAGCGGGGGGCAATGAGCAGTTCTTC
CASSTLEAGGNEQFF
>TRBJ2-3|-|TRBV11-2|-
TGTGCCAGCAGCTGGGAAGGGGGAGGGCCCCCAGATACGCAGTATTTT
CASSWEGGGPPDTQYF
>TRBJ1-1|-|TRBV11-3|-
TGTGCCAGCAGCTTATACAGAAACACTGAAGCTTTCTTT
CASSLYRNTEAFF
>TRBJ1-1|TRBD1|TRBV12-3/TRBV12-4|-
TGTGCCAGCAGTTTGACAGGGGGTTCAGCTTTCTTT
CASSLTGGSAFF
>TRBJ1-5|-|TRBV5-4|-
TGTGCCAGCAGCTTGGGGGGGGATCAGCCCCAGCATTTT
CASSLGGDQPQHF
>TRBJ2-7|-|TRBV10-2|-
TGCGCCAGCACACCAGTACCGGAGGGCGAGCAGTACTTC
CASTPVPEGEQYF
>TRBJ2-7|TRBD1|TRBV28|-
TGTGCCAGCAATCCGGGACAGGTCTACGAGCAGTACTTC
CASNPGQVYEQYF